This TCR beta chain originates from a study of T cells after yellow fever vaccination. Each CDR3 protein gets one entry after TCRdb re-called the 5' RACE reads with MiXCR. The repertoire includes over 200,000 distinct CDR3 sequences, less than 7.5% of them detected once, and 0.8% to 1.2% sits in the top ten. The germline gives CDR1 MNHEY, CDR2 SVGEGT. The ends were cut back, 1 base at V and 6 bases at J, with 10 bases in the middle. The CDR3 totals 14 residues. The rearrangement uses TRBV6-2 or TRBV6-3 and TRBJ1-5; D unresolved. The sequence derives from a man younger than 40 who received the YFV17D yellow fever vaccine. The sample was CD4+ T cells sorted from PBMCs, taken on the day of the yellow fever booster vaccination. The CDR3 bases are TGTGCCAGCAGTTACTTCGGGGATTCTCAGCCCCAGCATTTT. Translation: CASSYFGDSQPQHF.